This paragraph reports one T cell receptor beta chain. The data originate from a study of shared T cell receptors in the human thymus. This CDR3 has 14 residues. Trimming removed 8 bases at V and 3 bases at J, with 13 bases between. Germline V gene lookup returns CDR1 MNHEY and CDR2 SMNVEV (reference sequence). Profiling relied on immunoSEQ multiplex PCR, and the TCRdb table lists in-frame clones only, not all of them. The repertoire holds hundreds of thousands of clones, with over 75% as singletons. These same data were also listed under a study on human thymus T cells. That paper notes: The donor group consisted of healthy Finnish infants who were having corrective surgery for congenital heart defects. Thymus specimens were resections from corrective heart surgery. Thymic TCR repertoires of unrelated people reportedly overlapped highly.

Source material: thymocytes. This chain connects TRBV27 to TRBJ2-2; a weak D match, TRBD1 (5 bases). The sequence derives from a boy under two years old with a congenital heart defect. The CDR3 loop is CASLLRGDTGELFF. CDR3 coding DNA: TGTGCCAGCCTACTAAGGGGTGACACCGGGGAGCTGTTTTTT.